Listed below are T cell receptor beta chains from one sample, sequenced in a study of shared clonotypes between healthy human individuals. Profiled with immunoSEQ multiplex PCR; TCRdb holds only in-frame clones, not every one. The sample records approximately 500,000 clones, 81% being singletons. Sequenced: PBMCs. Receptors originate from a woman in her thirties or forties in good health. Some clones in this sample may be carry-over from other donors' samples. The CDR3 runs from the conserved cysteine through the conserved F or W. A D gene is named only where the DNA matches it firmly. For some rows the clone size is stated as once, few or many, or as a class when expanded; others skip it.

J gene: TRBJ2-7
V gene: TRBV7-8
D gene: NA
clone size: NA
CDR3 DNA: TGTGCCAGCAGCCTATCGGGACTTCCCTACTACGAGCAGTACTTC
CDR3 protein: CASSLSGLPYYEQYF

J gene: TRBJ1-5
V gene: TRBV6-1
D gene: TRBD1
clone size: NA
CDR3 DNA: TGTGCCATCAGTGAGTCGGCAGGGGGCCGGCCCCAGCATTTT
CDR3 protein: CAISESAGGRPQHF

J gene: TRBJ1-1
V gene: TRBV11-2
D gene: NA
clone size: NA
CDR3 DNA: TGTGCCAGCAGCCACGGCAGGGTGATGAACACTGAAGCTTTCTTT
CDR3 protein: CASSHGRVMNTEAFF

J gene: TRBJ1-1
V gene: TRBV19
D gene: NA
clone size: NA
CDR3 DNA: TGTGCCAGTAGTACGCTGGTGAACACTGAAGCTTTCTTT
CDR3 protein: CASSTLVNTEAFF

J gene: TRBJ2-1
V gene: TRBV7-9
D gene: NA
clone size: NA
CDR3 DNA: TGTGCCAGCAGCTTAAGGGGTAAAAATGAGCAGTTCTTC
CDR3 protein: CASSLRGKNEQFF

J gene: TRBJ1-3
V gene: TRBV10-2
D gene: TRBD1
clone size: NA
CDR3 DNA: TGCGCCAGCAGTGGTGGCAGGGGGTCCTCTGGAAACACCATATATTTT
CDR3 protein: CASSGGRGSSGNTIYF

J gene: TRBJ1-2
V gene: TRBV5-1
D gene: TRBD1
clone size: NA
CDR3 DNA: TGCGCCAGCAGCTTGTACAGGGGGACCTATGGCTACACCTTC
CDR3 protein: CASSLYRGTYGYTF

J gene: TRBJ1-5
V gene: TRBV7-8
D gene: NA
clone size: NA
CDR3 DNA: TGTGCCAGCAGCTCCGGGGTCGGGCACAATCAGCCCCAGCATTTT
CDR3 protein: CASSSGVGHNQPQHF

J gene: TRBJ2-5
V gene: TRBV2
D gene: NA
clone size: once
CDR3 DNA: TGTGCCAGCAGCGGCGGACTCCAAGAGACCCAGTACTTC
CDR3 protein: CASSGGLQETQYF

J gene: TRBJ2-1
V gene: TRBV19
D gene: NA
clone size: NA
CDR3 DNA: TGTGCCAGTAGCATTTCCCCCGGCCCAGTTGGCGATGAGCAGTTCTTC
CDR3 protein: CASSISPGPVGDEQFF

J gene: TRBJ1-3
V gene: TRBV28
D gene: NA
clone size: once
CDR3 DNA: TGTGCCAGCACCCCCGTGGACTCTGGAAACACCATATATTTT
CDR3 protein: CASTPVDSGNTIYF

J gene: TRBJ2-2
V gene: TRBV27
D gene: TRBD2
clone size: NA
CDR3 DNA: TGTGCCAGCAGCCACCGGGAGGGGGCCGGGGAGCTGTTTTTT
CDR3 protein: CASSHREGAGELFF

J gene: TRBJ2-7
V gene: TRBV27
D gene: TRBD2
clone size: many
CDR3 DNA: TGTGCCAGCAGTTTAATGGGGGGGATCTCCTACGAGCAGTACTTC
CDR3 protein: CASSLMGGISYEQYF

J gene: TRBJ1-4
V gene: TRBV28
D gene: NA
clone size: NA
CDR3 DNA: TGTGCCCAGGGCCCTGAGTGTGAAAAACTGTTTTTT
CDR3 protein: CAQGPECEKLFF

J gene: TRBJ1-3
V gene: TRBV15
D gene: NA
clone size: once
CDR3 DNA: TGTGCCACCAGCAGGGATCTGGGGGGGTTTGGAAACACCATATATTTT
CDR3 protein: CATSRDLGGFGNTIYF

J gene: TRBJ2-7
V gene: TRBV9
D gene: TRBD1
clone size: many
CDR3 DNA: TGTGCCAGCAGCGTAGCGTCAGGGGGTTCGTACGAGCAGTACTTC
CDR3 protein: CASSVASGGSYEQYF

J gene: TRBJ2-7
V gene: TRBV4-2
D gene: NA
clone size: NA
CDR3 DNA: TGTGCCAGCAGCCAAGATGTTACTCCGAGATACGAGCAGTACTTC
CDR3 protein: CASSQDVTPRYEQYF

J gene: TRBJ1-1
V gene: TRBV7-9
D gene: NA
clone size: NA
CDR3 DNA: TGTGCCAGCAGCTTAATTGAGGGGAGCACTGAAGCTTTCTTT
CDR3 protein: CASSLIEGSTEAFF

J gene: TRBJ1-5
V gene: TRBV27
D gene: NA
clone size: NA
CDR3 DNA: TGTGCCAGCAGTTTGGAGGGCAGCAATCAGCCCCAGCATTTT
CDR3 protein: CASSLEGSNQPQHF

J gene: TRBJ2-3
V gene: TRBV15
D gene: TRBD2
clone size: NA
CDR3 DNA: TGTGCCACCAGCAGAGATACTAGCGCCCTCACAGATACGCAGTATTTT
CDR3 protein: CATSRDTSALTDTQYF

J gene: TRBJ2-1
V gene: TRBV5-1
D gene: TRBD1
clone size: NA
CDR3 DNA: TGCGCCAGCAGCTTGAACAGGGGCCCCAATGAGCAGTTCTTC
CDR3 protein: CASSLNRGPNEQFF

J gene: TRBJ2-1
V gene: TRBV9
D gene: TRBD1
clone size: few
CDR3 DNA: TGTGCCAGCAGCGTTGGACAGGACAACAATGAGCAGTTCTTC
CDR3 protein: CASSVGQDNNEQFF

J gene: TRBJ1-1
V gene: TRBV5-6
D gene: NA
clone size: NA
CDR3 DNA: TGTGCCAGCAGCGGGGGGTGGGACCCTGAAGCTTTCTTT
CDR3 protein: CASSGGWDPEAFF

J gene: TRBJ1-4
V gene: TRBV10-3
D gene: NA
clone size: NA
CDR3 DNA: TGTGCCATCAGTGAGTCGGCCGCAACTAATGAAAAACTGTTTTTT
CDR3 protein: CAISESAATNEKLFF

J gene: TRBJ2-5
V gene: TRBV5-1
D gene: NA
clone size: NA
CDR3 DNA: TGCGCCAGCCAAAGACAAGAGACCCAGTACTTC
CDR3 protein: CASQRQETQYF

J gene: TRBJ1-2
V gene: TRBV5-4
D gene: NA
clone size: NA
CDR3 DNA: TGTGCCAGCAGCTTGAGAGGCGGCGGGGAAATTTCGGGCTACACCTTC
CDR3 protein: CASSLRGGGEISGYTF

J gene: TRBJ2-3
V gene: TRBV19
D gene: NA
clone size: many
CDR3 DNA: TGTGCCAGTAGTATCGTTGTAGGTGGCTCAGATACGCAGTATTTT
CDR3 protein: CASSIVVGGSDTQYF

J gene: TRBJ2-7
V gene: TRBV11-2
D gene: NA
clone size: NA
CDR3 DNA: TGTGCCAGCAGCTTAGAGGGGGGCCTCTCCTACGAGCAGTACTTC
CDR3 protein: CASSLEGGLSYEQYF

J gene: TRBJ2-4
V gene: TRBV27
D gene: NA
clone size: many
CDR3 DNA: TGTGCCAGCAGTTCCCGGGACGGGGGAAACATTCAGTACTTC
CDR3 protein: CASSSRDGGNIQYF

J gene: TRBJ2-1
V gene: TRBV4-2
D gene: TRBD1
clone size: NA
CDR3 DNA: TGTGCCAGCAGCCCTACGGGACAGGGGGCTCGGGATGAGCAGTTCTTC
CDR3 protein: CASSPTGQGARDEQFF

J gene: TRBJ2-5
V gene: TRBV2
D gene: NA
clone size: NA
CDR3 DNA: TGTGCCAGCAGCCCGGACCTTGGGACCCAGTACTTC
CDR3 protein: CASSPDLGTQYF

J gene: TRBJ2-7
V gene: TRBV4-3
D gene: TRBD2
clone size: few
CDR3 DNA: TGCGCCAGCAGCCGTGGGGGGGGAGAGCAGTACTTC
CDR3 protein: CASSRGGGEQYF

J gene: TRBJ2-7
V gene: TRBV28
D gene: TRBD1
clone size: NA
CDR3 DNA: TGTGCCAGCAGTGCGAAGACAGGGATGCTCGAGCAGTACTTC
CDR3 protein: CASSAKTGMLEQYF

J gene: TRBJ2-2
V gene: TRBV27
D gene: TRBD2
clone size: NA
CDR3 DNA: TGTGCCAGCAGGCCGGGAGGAGGGTCGAACACCGGGGAGCTGTTTTTT
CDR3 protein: CASRPGGGSNTGELFF

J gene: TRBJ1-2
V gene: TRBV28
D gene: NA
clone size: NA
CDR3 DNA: TGTGCCAGCACCTCGGGTCCGGGGGCGCGGTATGGCTACACCTTC
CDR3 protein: CASTSGPGARYGYTF

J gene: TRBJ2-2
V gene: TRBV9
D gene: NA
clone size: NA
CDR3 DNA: TGTGCCAGCAGATCCCAGGGGACTGGGGAGCTGTTTTTT
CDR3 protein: CASRSQGTGELFF

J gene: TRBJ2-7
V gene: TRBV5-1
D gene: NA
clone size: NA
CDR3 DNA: TGCGCCAGCAGAACCGGGACGGCTTCGTCCGAGCAGTACTTC
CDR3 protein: CASRTGTASSEQYF

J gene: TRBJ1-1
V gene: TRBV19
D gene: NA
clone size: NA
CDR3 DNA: TGTGCCAGTAGTAACCCCGCGGGCGCTTTCTTT
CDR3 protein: CASSNPAGAFF

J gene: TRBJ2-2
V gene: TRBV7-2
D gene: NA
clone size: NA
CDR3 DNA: TGTGCCAGCAGCTTAGTCGGGGCTAACACCGGGGAGCTGTTTTTT
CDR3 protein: CASSLVGANTGELFF

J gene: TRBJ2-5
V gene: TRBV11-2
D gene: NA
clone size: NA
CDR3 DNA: TGTGCCAGCAGCCCTCGGATCTACGGGACCCAGTACTTC
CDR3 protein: CASSPRIYGTQYF

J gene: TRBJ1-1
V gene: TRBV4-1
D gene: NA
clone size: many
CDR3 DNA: TGCGCCAGCAGCCAAGGGACACTGCGAAGAACTGAAGCTTTCTTT
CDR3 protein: CASSQGTLRRTEAFF

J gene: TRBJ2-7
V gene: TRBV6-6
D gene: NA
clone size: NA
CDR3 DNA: TGTGCCAGCAAAGGGCGCGTCTACGAGCAGTACTTC
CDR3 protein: CASKGRVYEQYF

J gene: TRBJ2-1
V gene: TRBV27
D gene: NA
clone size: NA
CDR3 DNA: TGTGCCAGCAGCCCCCTACCGGGCACCTACAATGAGCAGTTCTTC
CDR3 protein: CASSPLPGTYNEQFF

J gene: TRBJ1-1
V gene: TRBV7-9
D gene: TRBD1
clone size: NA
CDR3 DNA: TGTGCCAGCACGCGGGGACAGGGTGTTGCTTTCTTT
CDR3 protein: CASTRGQGVAFF

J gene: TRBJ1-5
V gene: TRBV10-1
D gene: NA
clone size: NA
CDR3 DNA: TGCGCCAGCAGTGCTTCAGGGGAGGGTCAGCCCCAGCATTTT
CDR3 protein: CASSASGEGQPQHF